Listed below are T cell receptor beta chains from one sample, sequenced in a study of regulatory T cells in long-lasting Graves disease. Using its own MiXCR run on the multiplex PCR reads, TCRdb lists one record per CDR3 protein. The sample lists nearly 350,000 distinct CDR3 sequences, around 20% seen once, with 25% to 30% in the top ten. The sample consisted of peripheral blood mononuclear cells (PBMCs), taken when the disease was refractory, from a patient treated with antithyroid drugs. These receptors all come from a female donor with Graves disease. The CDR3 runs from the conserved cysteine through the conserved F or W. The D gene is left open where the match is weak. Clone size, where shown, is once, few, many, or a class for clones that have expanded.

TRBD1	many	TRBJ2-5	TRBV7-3	CASSLMGQGVQETQYF	TGTGCCAGCAGCCTAATGGGGCAGGGGGTGCAAGAGACCCAGTACTTC
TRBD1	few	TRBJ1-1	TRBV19	CASSIRDRDLTEAFF	TGTGCCAGTAGTATCCGGGACAGGGACCTTACTGAAGCTTTCTTT
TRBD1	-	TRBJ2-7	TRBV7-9	CASSLGSGQGINEQYF	TGTGCCAGCAGCTTAGGATCGGGACAGGGAATCAACGAGCAGTACTTC
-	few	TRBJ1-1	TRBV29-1	CSVETENTEAFF	TGCAGCGTTGAAACAGAGAACACTGAAGCTTTCTTT
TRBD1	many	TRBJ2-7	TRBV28	CASSYLPRTGHVYEQYF	TGTGCCAGCAGTTACCTACCACGGACAGGGCACGTCTACGAGCAGTACTTC
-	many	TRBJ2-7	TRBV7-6	CASSPGRGEQYF	TGTGCCAGCAGCCCGGGGCGCGGGGAGCAGTACTTC
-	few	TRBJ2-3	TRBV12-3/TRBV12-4	CTSRRAVDTQYF	TGTACCAGCAGGAGGGCGGTAGATACGCAGTATTTT
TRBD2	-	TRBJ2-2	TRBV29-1	CSVAGEGTGELFF	TGCAGCGTAGCCGGGGAGGGCACCGGGGAGCTGTTTTTT
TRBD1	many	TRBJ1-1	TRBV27	CASSLDRGQTEAFF	TGTGCCAGCAGTCTAGACAGGGGGCAAACTGAAGCTTTCTTT
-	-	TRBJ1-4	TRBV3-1	CASSQGTGPTNEKLFF	TGTGCCAGCAGCCAGGGGACGGGACCAACTAATGAAAAACTGTTTTTT
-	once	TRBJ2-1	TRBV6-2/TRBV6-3	CASSWGTAEQFF	TGTGCCAGCAGTTGGGGGACTGCGGAGCAGTTCTTC
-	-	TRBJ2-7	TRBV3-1	CASSHHRLSGQYF	TGTGCCAGCAGCCACCACCGGCTATCGGGGCAGTACTTC
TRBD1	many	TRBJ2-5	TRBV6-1	CASMGDRHTSQETQYF	TGTGCCAGCATGGGGGACAGGCACACGTCCCAAGAGACCCAGTACTTC
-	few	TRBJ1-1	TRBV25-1	CASSEYKDVTEAFF	TGTGCCAGCAGTGAATATAAGGATGTAACTGAAGCTTTCTTT
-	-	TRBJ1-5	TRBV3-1	CASSQGGANQPQHF	TGTGCCAGCAGCCAAGGAGGGGCGAATCAGCCCCAGCATTTT
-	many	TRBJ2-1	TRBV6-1	CATTGALHNEQFF	TGTGCCACCACAGGAGCCCTCCATAATGAGCAGTTCTTC
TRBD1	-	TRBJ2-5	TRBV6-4	CASSYGQGPRLETQYF	TGTGCCAGCAGTTACGGACAGGGGCCGCGGTTGGAGACCCAGTACTTC
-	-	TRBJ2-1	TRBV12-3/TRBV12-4	CASSRVRDTLGNEQFF	TGTGCCAGCAGCAGAGTCCGGGACACCCTAGGGAATGAGCAGTTCTTC
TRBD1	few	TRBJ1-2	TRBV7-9	CASRTPGTGGETGYTF	TGTGCCAGCAGAACCCCCGGGACAGGGGGCGAAACGGGCTACACCTTC
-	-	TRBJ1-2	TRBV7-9	CASSLPPAPLYGYTF	TGTGCCAGCAGCTTACCGCCGGCCCCGCTGTATGGCTACACCTTC
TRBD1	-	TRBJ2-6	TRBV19	CARAQNRGSSGANVLTF	TGTGCCAGAGCTCAAAACAGGGGGAGCTCTGGGGCCAACGTCCTGACTTTC
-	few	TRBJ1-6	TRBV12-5	CASGLYSVPARAASPLHF	TGTGCTAGTGGTTTGTACTCCGTCCCGGCCCGAGCGGCTTCACCCCTCCACTTT
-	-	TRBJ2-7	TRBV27	CASSPRLEQGYEQYF	TGTGCCAGCAGTCCCAGACTAGAACAGGGCTACGAGCAGTACTTC
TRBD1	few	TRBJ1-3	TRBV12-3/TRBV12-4	CASSFQGAHSGNTIYF	TGTGCCAGCAGTTTCCAGGGGGCCCACTCTGGAAACACCATATATTTT
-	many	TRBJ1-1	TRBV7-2	CASSPGPFRSEAFF	TGTGCCAGCAGCCCTGGGCCATTTCGCTCTGAAGCTTTCTTT
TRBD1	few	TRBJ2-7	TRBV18	CASSPQRDRAVSF	TGTGCCAGCTCACCACAACGAGACAGGGCTGTTAGCTTC
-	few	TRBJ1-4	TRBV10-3	CAIREDGNNEKLFF	TGTGCCATCAGGGAGGACGGCAATAATGAAAAACTGTTTTTT
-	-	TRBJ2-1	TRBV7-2	CASSPRRDRYNEQFF	TGTGCCAGCAGCCCACGTCGCGACAGATACAATGAGCAGTTCTTC
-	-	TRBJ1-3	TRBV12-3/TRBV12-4	CASSLLGGAGNTIYF	TGTGCCAGCAGTTTATTAGGTGGGGCTGGAAACACCATATATTTT
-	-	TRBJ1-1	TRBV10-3	CAISDMEKNTEAFF	TGTGCCATCAGTGATATGGAGAAGAACACTGAAGCTTTCTTT
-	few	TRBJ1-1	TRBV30	CAWSFGRAVEAFF	TGTGCCTGGAGTTTTGGACGGGCAGTTGAAGCTTTCTTT
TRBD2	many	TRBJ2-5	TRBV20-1	CSARDRGVRTSGNLRETQYF	TGCAGTGCTAGAGATCGAGGTGTGAGGACTAGCGGGAATTTACGGGAGACCCAGTACTTC
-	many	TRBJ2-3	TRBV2	CASSVGVPLGDTQYF	TGTGCCAGCAGTGTAGGCGTCCCGCTGGGAGATACGCAGTATTTT
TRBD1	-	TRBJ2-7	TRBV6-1	CASRPGTGTREQYF	TGTGCCAGCAGACCCGGGACAGGGACGAGGGAGCAGTACTTC
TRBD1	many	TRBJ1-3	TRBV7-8	CASSSKTGTHSGNTIYF	TGTGCCAGCAGCTCTAAGACAGGGACCCACTCTGGAAACACCATATATTTT
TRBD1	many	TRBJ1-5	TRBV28	CASRPGTGKSSQPQHF	TGTGCCAGCAGACCCGGGACAGGGAAGTCAAGTCAGCCCCAGCATTTT
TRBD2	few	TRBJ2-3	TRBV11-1	CASSLGLAASTDTQYF	TGTGCCAGCAGCCTGGGACTAGCGGCTAGCACAGATACGCAGTATTTT
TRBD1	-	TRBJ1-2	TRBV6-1	CASSNRDSNYGYTF	TGTGCCAGCAGTAACCGGGACAGTAACTATGGCTACACCTTC
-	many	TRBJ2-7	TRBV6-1	CASSKFLTGITSYEQYF	TGTGCCAGCTCAAAATTTCTAACCGGGATCACCTCCTACGAGCAGTACTTC
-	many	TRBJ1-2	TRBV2	CASSRLLNYGYTF	TGTGCCAGCAGTCGTCTGCTAAACTATGGCTACACCTTC